The sequence of this T cell receptor (beta chain) was determined in a study of glioma-infiltrating T cells. The iRepertoire nested amplicon-rescue multiplex PCR amplified TCR alpha and beta CDR3s from RNA. Via MiXCR, TCRdb re-called the multiplex PCR reads, giving one row per CDR3 protein. The sample consists of about 380,000 distinct CDR3 sequences, more than 35% of them appearing once. As to this clonotype: Its target is not known.

Findings and caveats of the study: Signature shared blood CDR3 motifs were enriched in low-divergence and depleted in high-divergence patients.

The V end lost 1 base, the J end lost 0 bases, and 11 bases lay between the germline ends. Germline loops: CDR1 MGHRA, CDR2 YSYEKL. The CDR3 is 16 amino acids. This receptor was identified in a human donor with low-grade glioma or glioblastoma, undergoing nonglioma brain surgery, or in good health (not recorded which). The source material was glioma tissue, nonneoplastic brain tissue, or PBMCs (not recorded which). The chain joins TRBV4-1 to TRBJ2-3; TRBD2 is a possible D gene (6 bases). The DNA of the CDR3 is TGCGCCAGCAGCCAAGTTGGCCTAGCGAGCACAGATACGCAGTATTTT. This encodes CASSQVGLASTDTQYF.